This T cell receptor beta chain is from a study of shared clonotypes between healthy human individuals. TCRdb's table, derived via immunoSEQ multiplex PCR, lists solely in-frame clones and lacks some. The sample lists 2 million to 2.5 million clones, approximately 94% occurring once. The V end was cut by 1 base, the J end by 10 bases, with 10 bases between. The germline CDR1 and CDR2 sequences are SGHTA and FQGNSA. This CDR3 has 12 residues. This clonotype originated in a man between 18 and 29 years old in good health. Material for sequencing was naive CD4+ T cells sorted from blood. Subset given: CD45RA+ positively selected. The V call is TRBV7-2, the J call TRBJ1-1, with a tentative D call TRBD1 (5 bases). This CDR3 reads CASSLGGMGAFF. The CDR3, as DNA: TGTGCCAGCAGCTTAGGGGGGATGGGAGCTTTCTTT. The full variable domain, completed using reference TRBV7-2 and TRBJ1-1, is GAGVSQSPSNKVTEKGKDVELRCDPISGHTALYWYRQSLGQGLEFLIYFQGNSAPDKSGLPSDRFSAERTGGSVSTLTIQRTQQEDSAVYLCASSLGGMGAFFGQGTRLTVV.